These 24 T cell receptor beta chains came from one sample sequenced in a study of OX40 agonist ivuxolimab in advanced cancers. TCRdb's table, derived via immunoSEQ multiplex PCR, lists solely in-frame clones and lacks some. The sample consists of 65,000 to 90,000 clones, 85% of them appearing once. The sample consisted of CD4+ or CD8+ T cells sorted from blood, taken in a trial of the OX40 agonist ivuxolimab. These receptors originate from an adult with an advanced solid tumor such as melanoma, head and neck, liver or kidney cancer.

V usage is TRBV11-2 and J usage is TRBJ2-5; tentatively, D is TRBD2 (5 bases). The CDR3 has 14 amino acids. V dropped 3 bases and J dropped 7 bases, with 15 bases sitting between them. Germline V lookup: CDR1 SGHAT, CDR2 FQNNGV. DNA for the CDR3: TGTGCCAGCAGCTTTGGGCCTAGCAGCTCGACCCAGTACTTC. This codes for CASSFGPSSSTQYF.

This clone was observed a few times. This chain uses TRBV19 with TRBJ1-5, with 9 positions matching TRBD1. CDR3 length equals 15 residues. V gave up 7 bases and J gave up 7 bases; unmatched junction bases: 11. CDR1 and CDR2 (germline): LNHDA, SQIVND (reference sequence). CDR3 amino acids: CASTSGQGSWQPQHF. DNA for the CDR3: TGTGCCAGTACCTCGGGACAGGGAAGTTGGCAGCCCCAGCATTTT.

The rearrangement links TRBV30 to TRBJ1-2; no reliable D call. The CDR3 consists of 12 residues. The germline CDR1 and CDR2 sequences are GTSNPN and SVGIG (reference sequence). Trimming left V 0 bases short and J 4 bases short, with 6 bases between. The CDR3 protein is CAWSVGAYGYTF. CDR3 nucleotide sequence: TGTGCCTGGAGTGTTGGCGCCTATGGCTACACCTTC.

V usage is TRBV7-2 and J usage is TRBJ1-4, with D possibly matching TRBD1 (5 bases). V was trimmed by 5 bases and J by 3 bases, leaving 13 bases between them. The CDR3 covers 15 residues. CDR1 and CDR2 from the germline V gene are SGHTA and FQGNSA. CDR3 sequence reads: CASSPNGAANEKLFF. CDR3 sequence (DNA): TGTGCCAGCAGCCCCAACGGGGCGGCTAATGAAAAACTGTTTTTT. Together with reference TRBV7-2 and TRBJ1-4, the CDR3 gives the full variable domain: GAGVSQSPSNKVTEKGKDVELRCDPISGHTALYWYRQSLGQGLEFLIYFQGNSAPDKSGLPSDRFSAERTGGSVSTLTIQRTQQEDSAVYLCASSPNGAANEKLFFGSGTQLSVL.

V gene TRBV19 combines with J gene TRBJ2-7; D not certain. This CDR3 has 14 residues. Trimming cost V 5 bases and J 0 bases, with 11 bases left between them. Per germline, CDR1 LNHDA and CDR2 SQIVND (reference sequence). CDR3 nucleotide sequence: TGTGCCAGTAGTCTATCCTCAGCCTCCTACGAGCAGTACTTC. Amino acid sequence: CASSLSSASYEQYF.

The rearrangement uses TRBV5-5 and TRBJ2-7, with D tentatively TRBD1 or TRBD2 (5 bases each). The germline V gene has CDR1 SGHKS and CDR2 YYEKEE (reference sequence). V shed 4 bases and J shed 2 bases, with 16 bases lying between them. CDR3 size: 15 residues. CDR3 sequence: CASSAGSQGAYEQYF. The CDR3 region has the DNA TGTGCCAGCAGCGCGGGCTCCCAGGGAGCCTACGAGCAGTACTTC.

A single count supports this clone. The chain links TRBV10-3 to TRBJ1-2, with a weak D call TRBD1 (6 bases). The germline V and J ends were trimmed by 5 bases and 8 bases, with 15 bases remaining between them. Germline V gene data show CDR1 as ENHRY and CDR2 as SYGVKD. CDR3 length equals 13 residues. CDR3 loop: CAISSPGGTGYTF. CDR3 sequence (DNA): TGTGCCATCAGTTCCCCCGGGGGCACGGGCTACACCTTC.

The sample holds one count of this clone. The chain couples TRBV5-8 to TRBJ1-1, with TRBD1 as a possible D gene (6 bases). V was pared by 5 bases and J by 1 base, with 12 bases between. The V gene's germline CDR1 is SGHTS and CDR2 YDEGEE. The CDR3 loop spans 14 amino acids. CDR3 in amino acids: CASSPNRENTEAFF. The CDR3 bases are TGTGCCAGCAGTCCTAACAGGGAGAACACTGAAGCTTTCTTT.

The J gene is TRBJ2-6, the V gene TRBV10-3; D is unclear. The CDR3 consists of 16 residues. Per the germline V gene, CDR1 is ENHRY and CDR2 is SYGVKD. V was trimmed by 8 bases and J by 2 bases, leaving 16 bases between them. For the CDR3, the DNA is TGTGCCATCCCGGGCCCGGCGCGCGCTGGGGCCAACGTCCTGACTTTC. Translating gives CAIPGPARAGANVLTF.

V is TRBV10-3 and J is TRBJ1-1; a weak D match, TRBD1 (5 bases). Looked up from germline, CDR1 is ENHRY and CDR2 is SYGVKD. Between the trimmed V and J ends, which lost 6 bases and 7 bases, there was a span of 12 bases. The CDR3 is 12 residues long. CDR3 sequence: CAIRSRQFEAFF. In nucleotides, the CDR3 is TGTGCCATCAGGTCCCGACAGTTTGAAGCTTTCTTT.

As DNA, the CDR3 is TGCAGCGTTGATAGGCTAGATACGCAGTATTTT. As protein: CSVDRLDTQYF. The rearrangement links TRBV29-1 to TRBJ2-3, with no clear D. The CDR3 extends over 11 amino acids. Germline V gene lookup returns CDR1 SQVTM and CDR2 ANQGSEA. Trimming shortened V by 3 bases and J by 5 bases, and 6 bases separated the two germline ends.

V and J are TRBV7-2 and TRBJ1-6; D ambiguous. The CDR3 runs 14 residues. V was cut by 5 bases and J by 2 bases, with 7 bases left in between. Germline-derived CDR1 and CDR2 are SGHTA and FQGNSA. This chain's CDR3 is CASSTGPYNSPLHF. Here the CDR3 DNA reads TGTGCCAGCAGCACCGGACCCTATAATTCACCCCTCCACTTT.

The V call is TRBV6-6, the J call TRBJ1-2; 8 nucleotides line up with TRBD1. V lost 2 bases and J lost 8; bases outside the gene matches: 7. The CDR3 extends over 14 amino acids. Germline lookup yields CDR1 MNHNY and CDR2 SVGAGI (reference sequence). CDR3 nucleotides: TGTGCCAGCAGTTACCAACGGACAGGGAACGGCTACACCTTC. Its translation is CASSYQRTGNGYTF.

The chain couples TRBV2 to TRBJ1-5; tentatively, D is TRBD1 (6 bases). Germline V gene sequence: CDR1 SNHLY, CDR2 FYNNEI. This CDR3 has 13 residues. Trimming pared 10 bases from V and 5 bases from J, leaving 15 bases between. The CDR3 sequence: CATSTGMDQPQHF. CDR3 sequence (DNA): TGTGCCACCTCAACAGGGATGGATCAGCCCCAGCATTTT.

V usage is TRBV5-4 and J usage is TRBJ2-6; D may be TRBD2 (5 bases). CDR3 length: 17 residues. V lost 4 bases to trimming and J lost 0 bases, with 14 bases between them. Germline V gene lookup returns CDR1 SGHNT and CDR2 YYREEE (reference sequence). CDR3 sequence reads: CASSPEAAASGANVLTF. In DNA, the CDR3 is TGTGCCAGCAGCCCGGAGGCGGCCGCCTCTGGGGCCAACGTCCTGACTTTC.

The rearrangement joins TRBV5-1 to TRBJ2-1; D unresolved. Trimming removed 1 base at V and 4 bases at J, with 9 bases between. This CDR3 spans 14 amino acids. The germline V gene encodes CDR1 SGHRS and CDR2 YFSETQ. CDR3 protein: CASSLTESYNEQFF. As DNA, the CDR3 is TGCGCCAGCAGCTTGACAGAAAGTTACAATGAGCAGTTCTTC. Full variable domain (missing parts from reference TRBV5-1 and TRBJ2-1): KAGVTQTPRYLIKTRGQQVTLSCSPISGHRSVSWYQQTPGQGLQFLFEYFSETQRNKGNFPGRFSGRQFSNSRSEMNVSTLELGDSALYLCASSLTESYNEQFFGPGTRLTVL.

In DNA, the CDR3 is TGTGCCAGCAGCTTAAGTGGGTCAGGGCATGGCTACACCTTC. Its translation: CASSLSGSGHGYTF. This sequence joins TRBV7-3 and TRBJ1-2, with a tentative D call TRBD1 (5 bases). CDR1 is SGHTA, CDR2 FQGTGA, per germline. V lost 1 base, J lost 6 bases, and 12 bases lay in between. The CDR3 totals 14 residues.

The V gene is TRBV30, the J gene TRBJ2-2; either TRBD1 or TRBD2 may fit D (6 bases each). This CDR3 region has 14 residues. Trimming stripped 4 bases from V and 4 bases from J, with 13 bases between. Germline-derived CDR1 and CDR2 are GTSNPN and SVGIG (reference sequence). The CDR3 bases are TGTGCCTGGAACGGGGGCTCGGGCACCGGGGAGCTGTTTTTT. Its translation is CAWNGGSGTGELFF.

This chain links TRBV7-2 with TRBJ2-1; TRBD2 matches at 8 bases. After removal of 0 bases from V and 3 bases from J, the junction contained 7 bases not matched to a gene. The CDR3 totals 17 residues. Germline lookup yields CDR1 SGHTA and CDR2 FQGNSA. The CDR3 bases are TGTGCCAGCAGCTTAGCGGTCGCGGGGGGCCTCTACAATGAGCAGTTCTTC. Translating gives CASSLAVAGGLYNEQFF.

The chain employs TRBV7-3 and TRBJ2-2; D may be TRBD1 or TRBD2 (6 bases each). V was trimmed by 5 bases and J by 1 base, leaving 14 bases between them. Germline CDR1 SGHTA, CDR2 FQGTGA. The CDR3 runs to 16 residues. Here the CDR3 reads CASSPFGGRNTGELFF. The CDR3 DNA follows: TGTGCCAGCAGCCCTTTCGGGGGCAGGAACACCGGGGAGCTGTTTTTT.

V gene TRBV2 combines with J gene TRBJ1-3; D ambiguous. The CDR3 contains 14 residues. The V gene's germline CDR1 is SNHLY and CDR2 FYNNEI. V was pared by 6 bases and J by 0 bases, with 9 bases between. The CDR3 loop is CASREQSSGNTIYF. The CDR3 DNA is TGTGCCAGCAGGGAACAAAGCTCTGGAAACACCATATATTTT.

Here the CDR3 reads CASSETGSNTGELFF. The CDR3 DNA sequence: TGCGCCAGCAGTGAAACAGGATCGAACACCGGGGAGCTGTTTTTT. The rearrangement links TRBV5-1 to TRBJ2-2; tentative D call: TRBD1 (5 bases). Trimming took 5 bases from V and 0 from J, leaving 11 bases between them. CDR3 length: 15 residues. Germline CDR1 is SGHRS and CDR2 is YFSETQ.

The V and J genes are TRBV7-2 and TRBJ2-7, with 8 bases lining up with TRBD1. The germline CDR1 and CDR2 sequences are SGHTA and FQGNSA. V dropped 5 bases and J dropped 11; count of bases not matched to a gene: 5. There are 11 residues in the CDR3. The DNA of the CDR3 is TGTGCCAGCAGCCTACAGGGGGAGAAGTACTTC. It specifies CASSLQGEKYF.

About this clone itself: The sample carries other DNA sequences with the same CDR3. J is TRBJ1-6 and V is TRBV19; D possibly corresponds to TRBD1 (5 bases). Trimming removed 6 bases at V and 10 bases at J, with 13 bases between. The germline V gene has CDR1 LNHDA and CDR2 SQIVND (reference sequence). This CDR3 has 13 amino acids. CDR3 sequence: CASRRTLESPLHF. The CDR3 DNA reads as TGTGCCAGTAGGAGGACATTGGAGTCACCCCTCCACTTT.